This T cell receptor beta chain was sequenced during a study of blood T cells in healthy people across ages (dated by TCRdb to the mid-2010s). Looking at the study overall: In model experiments, template switching captured roughly one uniquely barcoded TCR beta cDNA molecule for every two T cells. The donors were divided into four age groups: young (average approximately 15 years), middle-aged (roughly 40), aged (around 67) and long-lived (roughly 82). To avoid experimental bias, donors of different ages were randomly spread across the sequencing lanes. Age-related changes in TCR beta repertoire diversity were measured in the study by deep sequencing normalized with unique cDNA molecular identifiers. Using the same blood draw, the study looked at two additional independent replicas of 1 million unique cDNA reads for two donors, one aged 18 to 30 and the other aged 80 or older. The study at large found these results: Observed TCR beta diversity correlated strongly with the percentage of naive T cells measured by flow cytometry. Because profiling used bulk unsorted PBMCs, naive and antigen-experienced compartments could not be compared conclusively. Compared with the aged group, the long-lived group had more naive CD4+ T cells, fewer expanded clones and increased TCR diversity, suggesting age selection. As age increased, observed TCR beta diversity per million T cells dropped in a roughly linear way, and a significant reduction was already evident by age about 40. Estimates of total diversity from one million sequenced T cells were regarded as lower bounds and underestimates. The CMV infection status of donors was not known, potentially confounding age-related changes in expanded clonotypes.

This clonotype has ten or more counts. Its specific antigen is unknown. Base quality data are lacking; no much larger clone is found one base away. The protocol used for the library was 5' RACE. Sequencing was performed on an Illumina HiSeq 2500. A second PCR of 7 to 11 cycles was performed with a sample-barcoded 5' primer and a J-beta primer mix. A template-switch 5' adaptor carrying 12 random nucleotides introduced a unique molecular identifier onto each TCR beta cDNA molecule. At least 2.5 million CDR3-containing paired-end reads were obtained from each sample. First-strand cDNA synthesis was performed from all RNA using the Mint cDNA synthesis kit, with priming by a TRBC-specific oligonucleotide. Following uracil-DNA glycosylase treatment, all cDNA underwent a first 18-cycle PCR with the universal primers M1SS and BC2_uni_R. In the source study's methods: For normalization, 1 million high-quality reads were randomly selected from each sample, with every read carrying a distinct molecular identifier. Reads with shared molecular identifiers were discarded instead of being binned into consensus sequences. MiTCR, run with a Q25 quality threshold and the strictest error-elimination algorithm, handled CDR3 identification, clonotype clustering and error correction. A nonparametric unseen species model with Euler transformation was used to estimate lower-bound total TCR beta diversity. TCRdb reworked the public reads: Q25 trimming with fastp, MiXCR clone assembly, productive beta chains retained. When rows share a CDR3 protein, they turn into one entry using the most common DNA and genes. TCRdb's processing, not the authors', yielded these V and J calls. This sample holds around 1.5 million distinct CDR3 sequences; almost 35% were observed only once. Of the sample, roughly 12% is held by the ten largest clones.

The donors were 40 or so Caucasian individuals from Russia, aged roughly 6 to 90 years, who were systemically healthy. Each donor gave 8 to 10 milliliters of peripheral blood, drawn into EDTA-treated Vacutainer tubes. Ficoll-Paque density-gradient centrifugation was used to isolate PBMCs, with at least 6.5 million per sample. Total RNA was extracted from PBMCs with Trizol reagent, with at least 6 micrograms obtained per sample. For every donor, flow cytometry on a PBMC aliquot measured the percentage of naive CD45RAhigh/CD27high T cells. V drops 4 bases and J drops 10 bases, leaving 14 bases in between. The CDR3 has 13 amino acids, counting the end cysteine and phenylalanine. Only the CDR3 DNA stays, 39 bases, in frame from base 1. Via the germline V gene, CDR1 is MGHRA and CDR2 YSYEKL.

The TCR comes from a woman younger than 45 in good health. The sequenced material came from blood. This sequence uses TRBV4-1 and TRBJ2-1, with an unclear D gene assignment. The CDR3: CASSRWSAQEQFF. The DNA reads TGCGCCAGCAGCCGATGGAGTGCACAAGAGCAGTTCTTC.